The present entry profiles one T cell receptor (beta chain) with its context. These data belong to a study of blood T cell repertoires in COVID-19. Study-level background: The United States, Italy and Spain provided the acute and convalescent COVID-19 samples.

V was cut by 4 bases and J by 6 bases, with 10 bases left in between. CDR3 length: 12 amino acids. Germline V gene data show CDR1 as LGHDT and CDR2 as YNNKEL (reference sequence). The participants were between roughly 18 and 89 years old and came from some 23 US areas. Cohorts were assigned according to the clinical history that participants reported. The assay was immunoSEQ multiplex PCR, and TCRdb's table has in-frame clones only and misses some. The profile covers about 350,000 clones, with about 90% appearing a single time and just over 1% taken by the ten largest. This receptor was identified in a woman aged 30 to 39 who had been exposed to COVID-19. The V and J genes are TRBV3-1 (or the pseudogene TRBV3-2) and TRBJ2-7; the D gene is possibly TRBD2 (5 bases). The sequencing input was PBMCs or T cells enriched from blood (not recorded which). The CDR3 sequence is CASSPTSSEQYF. CDR3 DNA sequence: TGTGCCAGCAGCCCCACTAGTTCCGAGCAGTACTTC.